This T cell receptor beta chain was sequenced during a study of control samples from healthy donors and cancer patients. The data were produced by immunoSEQ multiplex PCR, yet TCRdb's version contains in-frame clones alone and is incomplete. The sample yields around 170,000 clones, approximately 90% seen once. J was trimmed by 5 bases and V by 0 bases; bases with no gene match: 7. Germline V gives CDR1 SGHRS, CDR2 YFSETQ. The CDR3 loop spans 15 amino acids. The chain uses TRBV5-1 and TRBJ2-5; 7 bases match TRBD2. The specimen was blood. The TCR originated in a man aged 25-45 years in good health. CDR3 DNA: TGCGCCAGCAGCTTGGCCCGGGGGGTCATGGAGACCCAGTACTTC. Its protein is CASSLARGVMETQYF.